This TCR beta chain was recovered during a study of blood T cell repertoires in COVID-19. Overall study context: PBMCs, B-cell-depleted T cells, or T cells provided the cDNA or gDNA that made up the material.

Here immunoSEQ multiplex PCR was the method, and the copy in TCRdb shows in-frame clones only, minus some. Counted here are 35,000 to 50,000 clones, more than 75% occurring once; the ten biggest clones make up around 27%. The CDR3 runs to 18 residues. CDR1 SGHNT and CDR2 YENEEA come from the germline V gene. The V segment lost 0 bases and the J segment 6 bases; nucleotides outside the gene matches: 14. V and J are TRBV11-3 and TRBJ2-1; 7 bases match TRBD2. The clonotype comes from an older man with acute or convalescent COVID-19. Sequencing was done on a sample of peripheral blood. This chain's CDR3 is CASSLEPWEGENFNEQFF. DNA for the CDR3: TGTGCCAGCAGCTTAGAACCTTGGGAGGGAGAAAATTTCAATGAGCAGTTCTTC.